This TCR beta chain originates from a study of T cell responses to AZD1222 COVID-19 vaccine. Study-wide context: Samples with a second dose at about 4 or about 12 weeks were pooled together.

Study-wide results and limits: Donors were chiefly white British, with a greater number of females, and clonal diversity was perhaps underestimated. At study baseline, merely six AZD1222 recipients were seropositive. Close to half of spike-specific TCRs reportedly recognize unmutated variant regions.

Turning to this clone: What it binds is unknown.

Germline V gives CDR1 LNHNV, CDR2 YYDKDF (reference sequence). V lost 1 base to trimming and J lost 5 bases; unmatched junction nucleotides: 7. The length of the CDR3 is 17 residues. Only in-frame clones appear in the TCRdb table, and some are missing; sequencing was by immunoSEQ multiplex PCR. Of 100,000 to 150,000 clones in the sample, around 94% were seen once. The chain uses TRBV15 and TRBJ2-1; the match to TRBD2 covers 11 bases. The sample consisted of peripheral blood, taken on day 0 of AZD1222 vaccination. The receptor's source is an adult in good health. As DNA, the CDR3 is TGTGCCACCAGCAGAGCCTTGACTAGCGGGGAGGACAATGAGCAGTTCTTC. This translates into CATSRALTSGEDNEQFF.